One sample yielded the 13 T cell receptor beta chains listed below, sequenced in a study of blood T cell repertoires in COVID-19. Some clones are missing from TCRdb's copy, which holds only in-frame ones; the method was immunoSEQ multiplex PCR. The sample yields approximately 86,000 clones, just under 85% seen once. What was sequenced was peripheral blood. Every receptor here comes from a man in his forties or fifties with acute or convalescent COVID-19.

A few counts support this clone. The genes are TRBV9 and TRBJ2-3; 10 nucleotides align to TRBD2. This CDR3 region has 16 residues. Germline V lookup: CDR1 SGDLS, CDR2 YYNGEE. Trimming took 0 bases from V and 6 from J; bases not matched to a gene: 7. The CDR3 is CASSVGLAGAGDTQYF. CDR3 bases: TGTGCCAGCAGCGTAGGCCTAGCGGGAGCGGGGGATACGCAGTATTTT. The variable domain in full, with the rest retrieved from reference TRBV9 and TRBJ2-3, is DSGVTQTPKHLITATGQRVTLRCSPRSGDLSVYWYQQSLDQGLQFLIQYYNGEERAKGNILERFSAQQFPDLHSELNLSSLELGDSALYFCASSVGLAGAGDTQYFGPGTRLTVL.

This clone was observed a few times. This chain uses TRBV11-2 with TRBJ2-2; 10 bases agree with TRBD2. Losses at the gene ends were 4 bases for V and 7 bases for J; bases not matched to a gene: 9. This CDR3 is built from 16 residues. In germline, CDR1 is SGHAT, CDR2 FQNNGV. CDR3 DNA sequence: TGTGCCAGCAGCTCTTGGAGCGGGAGGGCCCTCGGGGAGCTGTTTTTT. Translating gives CASSSWSGRALGELFF.

The chain has TRBV20-1 and TRBJ2-3; 7 nucleotides line up with TRBD1. CDR1 and CDR2 (germline): DFQATT, SNEGSKA (reference sequence). V shed 7 bases and J 6 bases; nucleotides not matched to a gene: 4. The CDR3 contains 11 residues. The CDR3 bases are TGCAGTGGAACAGGGGCCGATACGCAGTATTTT. Encoded protein: CSGTGADTQYF.

This clone was counted a few times. This rearrangement joins TRBV11-3 to TRBJ2-1; the match to TRBD1 covers 11 bases. The CDR3 covers 17 residues. Germline V gene sequence: CDR1 SGHNT, CDR2 YENEEA. J was trimmed by 6 bases and V by 2 bases; bases with no gene match: 9. CDR3: CASSLTRTGGNLNEQFF. The CDR3 coding sequence is TGTGCCAGCAGCTTAACCCGGACAGGGGGCAATCTCAATGAGCAGTTCTTC.

The chain joins TRBV7-8 to TRBJ2-1; 8 bases map to TRBD1. The V and J ends lost 5 bases and 10 bases, in that order; junction bases with no gene match: 19. CDR1 and CDR2 (germline): SGHVS, FQNEAQ. This CDR3 has 17 residues. CDR3: CASSDRDPGQAIHEQFF. CDR3 sequence (DNA): TGTGCCAGCAGCGACCGGGACCCGGGACAGGCAATCCACGAGCAGTTCTTC.

The genes are TRBV29-1 and TRBJ1-2; D is ambiguous. In germline, CDR1 is SQVTM, CDR2 ANQGSEA. This CDR3 contains 10 residues. Trimming left V 3 bases short and J 8 bases short, with 7 bases between. For the CDR3, the DNA is TGCAGCGTTGAGGAGCGGGGCTACACCTTC. Residues: CSVEERGYTF.

This chain's CDR3 is CASSPGTAGGYGYTF. In DNA, the CDR3 is TGTGCCAGCAGCCCAGGGACAGCCGGCGGCTATGGCTACACCTTC. The chain links TRBV5-6 to TRBJ1-2; 7 bases agree with TRBD1. This CDR3 spans 15 amino acids. CDR1 SGHDT and CDR2 YYEEEE come from the germline V gene. V lost 4 bases and J lost 4; bases outside the gene matches: 10.

This clone was counted only a few times. The chain links TRBV27 to TRBJ2-5; the match to TRBD2 covers 8 bases. The V segment lost 1 base and the J segment 4 bases; nucleotides outside the gene matches: 5. Germline CDR1 reads MNHEY; CDR2 reads SMNVEV (reference sequence). This CDR3 spans 15 amino acids. CDR3 DNA: TGTGCCAGCAGTTTATACGGGGGGGCCCGAGAGACCCAGTACTTC. It is translated as CASSLYGGARETQYF.

The rearrangement uses TRBV5-6 and TRBJ1-2; TRBD1 matches 9 bases. The germline CDR1 and CDR2 sequences are SGHDT and YYEEEE. With 2 bases clipped from V and 8 bases from J, the junction kept 7 bases outside the gene matches. The CDR3 length is 14 residues. CDR3: CASSLQQGAIGYTF. Here the CDR3 DNA reads TGTGCCAGCAGCTTACAACAGGGGGCGATCGGCTACACCTTC.

The CDR3 is CASSVDRGSRGYTF. CDR3 coding DNA: TGTGCCAGCAGCGTAGACAGGGGCTCCCGGGGCTACACCTTC. V gene TRBV9 combines with J gene TRBJ1-2, with 7 nucleotides matching TRBD1. V was clipped by 0 bases and J by 8 bases; unmatched bases: 7. This CDR3 region has 14 residues. Looked up from germline, CDR1 is SGDLS and CDR2 is YYNGEE.

The rearrangement links TRBV6-2 or TRBV6-3 to TRBJ2-3, with 10 bases aligning to TRBD2. The CDR3 loop spans 14 amino acids. CDR1 and CDR2 from the germline V gene are MNHEY and SVGEGT. V trimming: 5 bases; J trimming: 2 bases; junction bases outside the gene matches: 1. The CDR3 nucleotides read TGTGCCAGCAGTAGCGGGGGGGCCACAGATACGCAGTATTTT. Translated, it gives CASSSGGATDTQYF.

This chain joins TRBV5-1 and TRBJ2-3; TRBD1 aligns across 7 bases. The V and J ends lost 3 bases and 1 base, in that order; junction bases with no gene match: 5. This CDR3 has 15 amino acids. Per germline, CDR1 SGHRS and CDR2 YFSETQ. The chain's CDR3 is CASSSGGARTDTQYF. CDR3 nucleotide sequence: TGCGCCAGCAGCTCAGGGGGTGCCCGCACAGATACGCAGTATTTT.

Only one count was recorded for this clone. The chain carries TRBV4-2 and TRBJ1-5; D is undetermined. V was cut by 4 bases and J by 0 bases, with 13 bases left in between. The CDR3 runs to 16 residues. CDR1 and CDR2 (germline): LGHNA, YNFKEQ. The CDR3 here is CASSPQLVDSNQPQHF. CDR3 DNA sequence: TGTGCCAGCAGCCCCCAACTGGTCGATAGCAATCAGCCCCAGCATTTT.